This T cell receptor beta chain derives from a study of blood T cell repertoires in COVID-19. Across the study: COVID-19 samples collected from the United States, Italy and Spain covered acute and convalescent phases. From T cells, B-cell-depleted T cells, or PBMCs came the material, which was cDNA or gDNA.

The CDR3 runs 14 residues. V was clipped by 4 bases and J by 7 bases, with 17 bases between them. Germline V lookup: CDR1 GTSNPN, CDR2 SVGIG (reference sequence). As processed by the authors: The assay estimated nucleated cells by amplifying reference gene primers. Profiled with immunoSEQ multiplex PCR; TCRdb holds only in-frame clones, not every one. The V and J calls and the clone size are those of that table, but D and trimming were determined from the DNA. This table holds approximately 200,000 clones, around 84% found once. Sequencing was carried out using peripheral blood. The rearrangement uses TRBV30 and TRBJ2-4, with a tentative D call TRBD2 (6 bases). The clonotype originates from a man aged 50 or older who had recovered from COVID-19. The CDR3 DNA follows: TGTGCCTGGAACCCGCCGGGGAGGCCGAACATTCAGTACTTC. Translating gives CAWNPPGRPNIQYF.